Listed below are T cell receptor beta chains from one sample, sequenced in a study of blood T cell repertoires in COVID-19. Some clones are missing from TCRdb's copy, which holds only in-frame ones; the method was immunoSEQ multiplex PCR. The table has about 340,000 clones, 88% seen once. Sequenced sample: peripheral blood. The source is a woman in her sixties or seventies with COVID-19, enrolled during active disease. The CDR3 runs from the conserved cysteine through the conserved F or W. Each record gives: V gene, J gene, D gene, clone size, CDR3 DNA, CDR3 protein. The D gene is left open where the match is weak. Size is stated for part of the rows, as once, few or many counts, or as a class when the clone is expanded.

TRBV4-2	TRBJ2-2	-	-	TGTGCCAGCAGCCAAGATAGCCCAACGGGGGAGCTGTTTTTT	CASSQDSPTGELFF
TRBV19	TRBJ1-1	TRBD1	-	TGTGCCAGTAGGCAGGGGGGCACTGAAGCTTTCTTT	CASRQGGTEAFF
TRBV2	TRBJ2-4	-	-	TGTGCCAGCAGTAAACAGGGAAGGGACATTCAGTACTTC	CASSKQGRDIQYF
TRBV19	TRBJ1-2	-	-	TGTGCCAGTAGTATTCGCTGGACATTCCACTATGGCTACACCTTC	CASSIRWTFHYGYTF
TRBV6-6	TRBJ2-7	-	-	TGTGCCAGCAGCCATAAGGTGACGGCGAGGTACGAGCAGTACTTC	CASSHKVTARYEQYF
TRBV6-5	TRBJ2-1	-	once	TGTGCCAGCAGTTACTCGCGCTTTGGTGAGCAGTTCTTC	CASSYSRFGEQFF
TRBV5-8	TRBJ1-5	-	-	TGTGCCAGCAGCTTGAGTTTTGGACTATCCAATCAGCCCCAGCATTTT	CASSLSFGLSNQPQHF
TRBV27	TRBJ2-1	TRBD2	-	TGTGCCAGCAGTGGCGGGCCGGGGCGGGTGACTAGCGGGGCCCCCAATGAGCAGTTCTTC	CASSGGPGRVTSGAPNEQFF
TRBV9	TRBJ2-3	-	-	TGTGCCAGCAGCGTTTCGGGCGGGGATAGATCAGATACGCAGTATTTT	CASSVSGGDRSDTQYF
TRBV9	TRBJ2-7	TRBD2	-	TGTGCCAGCAGCCCCCGGGGGGGGTTCGCCTACGAGCAGTACTTC	CASSPRGGFAYEQYF
TRBV28	TRBJ1-4	TRBD1	-	TGTGCCAGCAGGACCTCCGGGACAGGGAGTGAAAAACTGTTTTTT	CASRTSGTGSEKLFF
TRBV28	TRBJ1-5	-	-	TGTGCCAGCAGTTTGTTGGCAGGGGTCCAGCATTTT	CASSLLAGVQHF
TRBV7-9	TRBJ1-2	TRBD1	-	TGTGCCAGCAGCTTAGGACAGGGGGGTTATGGCTACACCTTC	CASSLGQGGYGYTF
TRBV4-2	TRBJ1-1	-	-	TGTGCCAGCAGCCAGCGCGGACAGTCCACTGAAGCTTTCTTT	CASSQRGQSTEAFF
TRBV5-1	TRBJ2-5	-	-	TGCGCCAGCAGCCCTGGGACAAACCAAGAGACCCAGTACTTC	CASSPGTNQETQYF
TRBV24-1	TRBJ1-1	-	-	TGTGCCACAGCAACAGGGAATGAAGCTTTCTTT	CATATGNEAFF
TRBV27	TRBJ2-5	TRBD1	-	TGTGCCAGCAGTACACCGGGACAGGGGGCCGAAGAGACCCAGTACTTC	CASSTPGQGAEETQYF
TRBV7-2	TRBJ1-5	-	-	TGTGCCAGCAGCGCAGGGTTGGGGAGCAATCAGCCCCAGCATTTT	CASSAGLGSNQPQHF
TRBV6-5	TRBJ1-4	-	few	TGTGCCAGCAGTTACTCACAGGGAGGGAATGAAAAACTGTTTTTT	CASSYSQGGNEKLFF
TRBV4-1	TRBJ2-3	TRBD2	-	TGCGCCAGCAGCCAAGGTTGGGGGGGGAGAGATACGCAGTATTTT	CASSQGWGGRDTQYF
TRBV27	TRBJ2-7	TRBD1	once	TGTGCCAGCAGTTTGCGGGACAGGGGGAACGAGCAGTACTTC	CASSLRDRGNEQYF
TRBV7-2	TRBJ1-1	TRBD1	-	TGTGCCAGCAGCTTAGGGACAGGTGCGATGAACACTGAAGCTTTCTTT	CASSLGTGAMNTEAFF
TRBV5-1	TRBJ1-4	-	few	TGCGCCAGCAGCTCTCGTTCAGTCGCGGAGAATGAAAAACTGTTTTTT	CASSSRSVAENEKLFF
TRBV7-2	TRBJ2-1	TRBD1	-	TGTGCCAGCAGCCGGGACAGGTCGGCCAATGAGCAGTTCTTC	CASSRDRSANEQFF
TRBV11-2	TRBJ2-7	-	-	TGTGCCAGCAGCTCCGCCGGGACCTACGAGCAGTACTTC	CASSSAGTYEQYF
TRBV28	TRBJ1-5	TRBD1	-	TGCGTGACAGGGGGGCTCAATCAGCCCCAGCATTTT	CVTGGLNQPQHF
TRBV11-2	TRBJ1-2	-	-	TGTGCCAGCAGCTTAGATCGCTCGTCAGGGGACTATGGCTACACCTTC	CASSLDRSSGDYGYTF
TRBV6-6	TRBJ2-2	-	once	TGTGCCAGCAGTTACCGGGATGGCGGGGAGCTGTTTTTT	CASSYRDGGELFF
TRBV5-1	TRBJ1-2	-	-	TGCGCCAGCAGCTTGTCGCCAGACTATGGCTACACCTTC	CASSLSPDYGYTF
TRBV9	TRBJ1-2	-	-	TGTGCCAGCAGCTCAGACGGGGATGGCTACACCTTC	CASSSDGDGYTF
TRBV9	TRBJ2-7	-	few	TGTGCCAGCAGCCCAAATGCCTACGAGCAGTACTTC	CASSPNAYEQYF
TRBV5-1	TRBJ1-2	-	-	TGCGCCAGCAGCTTGGCCAGGGGCACTAACTATGGCTACACCTTC	CASSLARGTNYGYTF
TRBV5-1	TRBJ2-5	TRBD1	-	TGCGCCAGCAGCTACCAGGGGGCTCGGGGAGAGACCCAGTACTTC	CASSYQGARGETQYF
TRBV27	TRBJ1-1	-	-	TGTGCCAGCAGCCACCCCCGTGCAGGGTACACTGAAGCTTTCTTT	CASSHPRAGYTEAFF
TRBV30	TRBJ2-1	TRBD1	once	TGTGCCTCCCTGGGACAGGGGACTTACAATGAGCAGTTCTTC	CASLGQGTYNEQFF
TRBV29-1	TRBJ1-1	-	-	TGCAGCGTTGAATCCATTCTGAACACTGAAGCTTTCTTT	CSVESILNTEAFF
TRBV7-9	TRBJ1-2	-	-	TGTGCCAGCAGCTTGAGGGTAGACGGCTACACCTTC	CASSLRVDGYTF
TRBV10-2	TRBJ2-5	TRBD1	-	TGCGCCAGCAGTGGAAAAGGACAGGGCCAAGAGACCCAGTACTTC	CASSGKGQGQETQYF
TRBV19	TRBJ2-7	TRBD1	-	TGTGCCAGTAGTATTAGGGACAGGGAGTCCTACGAGCAGTACTTC	CASSIRDRESYEQYF
TRBV28	TRBJ1-1	-	-	TGTGCCAGCAGTGACTACTCGCAGGGGTCGGACACTGAAGCTTTCTTT	CASSDYSQGSDTEAFF
TRBV5-6	TRBJ2-3	TRBD2	-	TGTGCCAGCAGCCTGCGGGGGGTATCTACATATACGCAGTATTTT	CASSLRGVSTYTQYF
TRBV7-2	TRBJ2-1	TRBD2	-	TGTGCCAGCAGCCTATCACTAGCGGGGGGGCGTAATGAGCAGTTCTTC	CASSLSLAGGRNEQFF
TRBV6-2/TRBV6-3	TRBJ2-5	-	-	TGTGCCAGCAGTTACACGGTCCCGGAGACCCAGTACTTC	CASSYTVPETQYF
TRBV27	TRBJ1-1	-	-	TGTGCCAGCAGTTGGAGCAAGAACACTGAAGCTTTCTTT	CASSWSKNTEAFF
TRBV4-3	TRBJ2-5	TRBD1	-	TGCGCCAGCAGCCCCGACAGGGGGCTGGAAGAGACCCAGTACTTC	CASSPDRGLEETQYF
TRBV3-1/TRBV3-2	TRBJ2-3	TRBD1	-	TGTGCCAGCAGCCTAGGACAGGTCACAGATACGCAGTATTTT	CASSLGQVTDTQYF
TRBV5-8	TRBJ2-1	TRBD1	-	TGTGCCAGCAGCTTGCGACAGGGGGCCGATGAGCAGTTCTTC	CASSLRQGADEQFF
TRBV27	TRBJ1-5	-	-	TGTGCCAGCAGTTTAAGTTCATCGGGGGGTCAGCCCCAGCATTTT	CASSLSSSGGQPQHF
TRBV24-1	TRBJ2-7	-	-	TGTGCCACCAGTGACGAGCGTTCCTACGAGCAGTACTTC	CATSDERSYEQYF
TRBV6-1	TRBJ1-2	-	once	TGTGCCAGCAGTTCCGGCAGCGACTATGGCTACACCTTC	CASSSGSDYGYTF